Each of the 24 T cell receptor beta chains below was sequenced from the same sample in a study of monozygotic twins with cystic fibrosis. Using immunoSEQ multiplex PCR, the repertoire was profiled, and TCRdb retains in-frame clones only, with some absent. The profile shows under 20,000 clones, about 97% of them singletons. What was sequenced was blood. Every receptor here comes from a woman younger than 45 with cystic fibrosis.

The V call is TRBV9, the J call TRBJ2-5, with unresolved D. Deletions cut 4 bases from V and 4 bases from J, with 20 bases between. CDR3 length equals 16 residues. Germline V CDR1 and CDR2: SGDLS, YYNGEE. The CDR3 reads CASSSSLTTRTETQYF. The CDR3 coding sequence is TGTGCCAGCAGCTCTTCACTCACGACGAGGACAGAGACCCAGTACTTC. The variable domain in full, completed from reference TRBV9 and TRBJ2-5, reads DSGVTQTPKHLITATGQRVTLRCSPRSGDLSVYWYQQSLDQGLQFLIQYYNGEERAKGNILERFSAQQFPDLHSELNLSSLELGDSALYFCASSSSLTTRTETQYFGPGTRLLVL.

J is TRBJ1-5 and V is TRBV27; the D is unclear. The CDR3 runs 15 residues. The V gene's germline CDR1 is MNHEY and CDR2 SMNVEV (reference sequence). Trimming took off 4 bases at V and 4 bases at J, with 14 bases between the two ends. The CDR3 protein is CASSSVSLGNQPQHF. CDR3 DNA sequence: TGTGCCAGCAGTTCGGTCTCCTTAGGGAATCAGCCCCAGCATTTT.

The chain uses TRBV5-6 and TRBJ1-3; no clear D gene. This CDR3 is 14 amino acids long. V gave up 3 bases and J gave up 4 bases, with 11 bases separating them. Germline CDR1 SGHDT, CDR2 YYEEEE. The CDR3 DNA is TGTGCCAGCAGCTCGCGAGGGTTCGGAAACACCATATATTTT. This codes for CASSSRGFGNTIYF.

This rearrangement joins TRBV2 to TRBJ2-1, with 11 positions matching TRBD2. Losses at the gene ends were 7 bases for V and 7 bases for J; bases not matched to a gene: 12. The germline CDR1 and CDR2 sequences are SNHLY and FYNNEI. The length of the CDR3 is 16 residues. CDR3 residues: CASTGSGGEVGNEQFF. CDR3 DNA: TGTGCCAGCACTGGTAGCGGGGGGGAAGTGGGTAATGAGCAGTTCTTC.

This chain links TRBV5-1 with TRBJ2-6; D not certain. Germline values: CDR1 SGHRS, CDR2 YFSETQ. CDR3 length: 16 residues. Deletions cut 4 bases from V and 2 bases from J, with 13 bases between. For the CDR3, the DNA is TGCGCCAGCAGCGCCATTGGCACCGCTGGGGCCAACGTCCTGACTTTC. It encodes CASSAIGTAGANVLTF.

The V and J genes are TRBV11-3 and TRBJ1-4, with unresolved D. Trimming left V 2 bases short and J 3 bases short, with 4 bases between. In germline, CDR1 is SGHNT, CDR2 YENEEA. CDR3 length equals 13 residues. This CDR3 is CASSLSSNEKLFF. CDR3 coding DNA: TGTGCCAGCAGCTTAAGTTCTAATGAAAAACTGTTTTTT.

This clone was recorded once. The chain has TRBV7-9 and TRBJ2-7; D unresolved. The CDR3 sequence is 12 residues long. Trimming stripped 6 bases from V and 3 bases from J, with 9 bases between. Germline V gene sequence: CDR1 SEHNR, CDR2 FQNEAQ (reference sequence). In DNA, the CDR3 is TGTGCCAGCAGTCTACCCAACTACGAGCAGTACTTC. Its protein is CASSLPNYEQYF.

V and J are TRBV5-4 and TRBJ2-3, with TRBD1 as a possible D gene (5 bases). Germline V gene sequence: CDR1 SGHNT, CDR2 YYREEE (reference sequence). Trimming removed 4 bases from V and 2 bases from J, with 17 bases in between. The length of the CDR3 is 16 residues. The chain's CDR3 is CASSPNTDTHTDTQYF. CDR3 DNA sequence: TGTGCCAGCAGCCCGAATACGGACACTCACACAGATACGCAGTATTTT.

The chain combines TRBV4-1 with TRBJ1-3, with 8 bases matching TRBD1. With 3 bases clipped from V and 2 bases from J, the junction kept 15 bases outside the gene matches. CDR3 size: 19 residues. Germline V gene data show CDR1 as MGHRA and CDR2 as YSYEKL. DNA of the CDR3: TGCGCCAGCAGCCACCCTACAAGACAAGACAGGGGAGCTGGAAACACCATATATTTT. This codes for CASSHPTRQDRGAGNTIYF.

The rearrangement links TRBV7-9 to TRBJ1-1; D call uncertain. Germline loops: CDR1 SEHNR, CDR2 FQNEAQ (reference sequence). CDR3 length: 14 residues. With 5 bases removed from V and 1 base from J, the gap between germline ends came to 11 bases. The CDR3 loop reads CASSLFRANTEAFF. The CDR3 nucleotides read TGTGCCAGCAGCCTTTTTAGGGCGAACACTGAAGCTTTCTTT.

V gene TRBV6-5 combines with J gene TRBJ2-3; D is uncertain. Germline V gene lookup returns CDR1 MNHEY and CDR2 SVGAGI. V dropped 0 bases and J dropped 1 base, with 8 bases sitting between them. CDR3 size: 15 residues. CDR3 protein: CASSYSGRGTDTQYF. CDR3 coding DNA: TGTGCCAGCAGTTACTCGGGTAGGGGCACAGATACGCAGTATTTT.

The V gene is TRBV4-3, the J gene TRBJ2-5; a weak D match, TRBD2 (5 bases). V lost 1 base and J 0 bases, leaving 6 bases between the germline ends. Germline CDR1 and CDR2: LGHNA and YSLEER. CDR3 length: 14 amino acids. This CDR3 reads CASSQGGYQETQYF. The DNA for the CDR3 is TGCGCCAGCAGCCAAGGAGGGTACCAAGAGACCCAGTACTTC.

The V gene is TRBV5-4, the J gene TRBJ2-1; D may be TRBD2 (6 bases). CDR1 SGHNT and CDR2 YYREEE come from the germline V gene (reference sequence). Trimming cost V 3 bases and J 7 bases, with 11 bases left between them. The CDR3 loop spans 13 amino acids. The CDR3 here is CASSSTAGNEQFF. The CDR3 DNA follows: TGTGCCAGCAGCTCAACGGCGGGGAATGAGCAGTTCTTC.

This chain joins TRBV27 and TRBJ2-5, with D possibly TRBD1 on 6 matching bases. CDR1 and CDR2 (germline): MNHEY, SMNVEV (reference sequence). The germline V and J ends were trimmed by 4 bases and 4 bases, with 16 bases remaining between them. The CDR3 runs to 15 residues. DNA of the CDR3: TGTGCCAGCAGTTCACGACAGGTCCTGGGAGAGACCCAGTACTTC. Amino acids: CASSSRQVLGETQYF.

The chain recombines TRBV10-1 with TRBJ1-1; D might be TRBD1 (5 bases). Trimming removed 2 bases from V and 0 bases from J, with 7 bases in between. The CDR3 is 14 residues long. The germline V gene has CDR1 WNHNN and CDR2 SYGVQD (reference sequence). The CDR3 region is CASSEKGLNTEAFF. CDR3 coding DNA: TGCGCCAGCAGTGAGAAGGGGTTGAACACTGAAGCTTTCTTT.

As DNA, the CDR3 is TGCGCCAGCAGCTGGGGGGCCGGACAGGGGTCCGATGAGCAGTTCTTC. Its protein is CASSWGAGQGSDEQFF. The gene calls are TRBV5-1 and TRBJ2-1; 9 bases map to TRBD1. The V and J ends lost 3 bases and 8 bases, in that order; junction bases with no gene match: 12. This CDR3 contains 16 residues. Germline lookup yields CDR1 SGHRS and CDR2 YFSETQ.

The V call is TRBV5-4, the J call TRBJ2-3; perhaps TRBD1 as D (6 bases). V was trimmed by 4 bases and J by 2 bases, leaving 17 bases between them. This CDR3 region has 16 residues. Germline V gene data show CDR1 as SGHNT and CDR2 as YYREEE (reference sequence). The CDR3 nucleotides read TGTGCCAGCAGCCCACCGCGGACAGCTGCCACAGATACGCAGTATTTT. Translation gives CASSPPRTAATDTQYF.

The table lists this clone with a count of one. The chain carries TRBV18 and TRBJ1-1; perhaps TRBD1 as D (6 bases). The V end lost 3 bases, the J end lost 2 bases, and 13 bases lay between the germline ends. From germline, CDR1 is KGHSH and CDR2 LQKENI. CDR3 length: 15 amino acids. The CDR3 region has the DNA TGTGCCAGCTCACCTAGGACAGTTAGAAACACTGAAGCTTTCTTT. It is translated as CASSPRTVRNTEAFF.

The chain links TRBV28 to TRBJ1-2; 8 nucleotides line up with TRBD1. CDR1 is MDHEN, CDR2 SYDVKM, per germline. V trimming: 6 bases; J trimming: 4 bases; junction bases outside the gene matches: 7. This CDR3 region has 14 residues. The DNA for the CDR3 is TGTGCCAGCAGCGAGGGACAGGTGAGCTATGGCTACACCTTC. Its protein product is CASSEGQVSYGYTF.

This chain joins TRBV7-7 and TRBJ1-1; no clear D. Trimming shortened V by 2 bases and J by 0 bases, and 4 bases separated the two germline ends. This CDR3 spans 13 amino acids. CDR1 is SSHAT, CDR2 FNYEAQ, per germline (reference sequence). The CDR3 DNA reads TGTGCCAGCAGCTTAACTGTGAACACTGAAGCTTTCTTT. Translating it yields CASSLTVNTEAFF.

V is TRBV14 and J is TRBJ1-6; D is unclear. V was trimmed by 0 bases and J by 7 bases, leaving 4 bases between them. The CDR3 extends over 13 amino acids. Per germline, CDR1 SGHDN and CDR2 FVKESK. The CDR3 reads CASSQEGNSPLHF. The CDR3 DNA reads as TGTGCCAGCAGCCAAGAAGGGAATTCACCCCTCCACTTT. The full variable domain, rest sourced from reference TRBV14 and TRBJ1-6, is EAGVTQFPSHSVIEKGQTVTLRCDPISGHDNLYWYRRVMGKEIKFLLHFVKESKQDESGMPNNRFLAERTGGTYSTLKVQPAELEDSGVYFCASSQEGNSPLHFGNGTRLTVT.

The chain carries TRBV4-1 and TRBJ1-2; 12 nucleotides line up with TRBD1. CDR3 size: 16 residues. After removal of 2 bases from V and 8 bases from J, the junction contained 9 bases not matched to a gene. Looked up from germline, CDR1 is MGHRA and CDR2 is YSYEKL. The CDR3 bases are TGCGCCAGCAGCCAAACACCGGGACAGGGGGCGTACGGCTACACCTTC. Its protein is CASSQTPGQGAYGYTF.

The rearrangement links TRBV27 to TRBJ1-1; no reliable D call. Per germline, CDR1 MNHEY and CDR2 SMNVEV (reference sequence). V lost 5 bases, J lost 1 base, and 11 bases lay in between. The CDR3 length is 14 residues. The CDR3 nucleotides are TGTGCCAGCAGTAGCGGACGGGGGAACACTGAAGCTTTCTTT. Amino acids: CASSSGRGNTEAFF.

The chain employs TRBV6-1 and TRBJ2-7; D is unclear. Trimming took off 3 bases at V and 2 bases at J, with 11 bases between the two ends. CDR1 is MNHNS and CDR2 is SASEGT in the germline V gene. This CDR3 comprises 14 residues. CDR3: CASSDASGPYEQYF. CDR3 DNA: TGTGCCAGCAGTGATGCCAGTGGGCCCTACGAGCAGTACTTC.